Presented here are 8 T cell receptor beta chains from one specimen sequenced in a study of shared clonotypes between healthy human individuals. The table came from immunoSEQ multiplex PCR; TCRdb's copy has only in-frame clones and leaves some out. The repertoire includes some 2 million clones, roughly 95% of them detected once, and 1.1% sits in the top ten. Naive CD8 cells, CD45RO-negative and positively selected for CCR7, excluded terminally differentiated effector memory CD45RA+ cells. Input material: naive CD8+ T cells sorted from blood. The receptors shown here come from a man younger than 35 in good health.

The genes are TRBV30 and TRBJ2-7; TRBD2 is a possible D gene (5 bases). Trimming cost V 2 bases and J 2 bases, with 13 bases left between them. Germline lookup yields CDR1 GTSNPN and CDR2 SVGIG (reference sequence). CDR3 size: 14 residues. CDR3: CAWSFLDWPYEQYF. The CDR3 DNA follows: TGTGCCTGGAGTTTTTTGGACTGGCCCTACGAGCAGTACTTC.

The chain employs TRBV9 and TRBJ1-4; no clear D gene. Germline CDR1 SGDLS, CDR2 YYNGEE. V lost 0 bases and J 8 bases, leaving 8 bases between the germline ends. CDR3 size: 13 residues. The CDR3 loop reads CASSVGGEEKLFF. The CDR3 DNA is TGTGCCAGCAGCGTAGGGGGTGAAGAAAAACTGTTTTTT. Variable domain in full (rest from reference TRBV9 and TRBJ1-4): DSGVTQTPKHLITATGQRVTLRCSPRSGDLSVYWYQQSLDQGLQFLIQYYNGEERAKGNILERFSAQQFPDLHSELNLSSLELGDSALYFCASSVGGEEKLFFGSGTQLSVL.

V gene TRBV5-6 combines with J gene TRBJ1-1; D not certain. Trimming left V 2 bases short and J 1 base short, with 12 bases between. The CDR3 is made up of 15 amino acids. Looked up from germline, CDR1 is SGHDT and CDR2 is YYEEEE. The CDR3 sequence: CASSFGEVANTEAFF. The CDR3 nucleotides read TGTGCCAGCAGCTTTGGGGAGGTTGCGAACACTGAAGCTTTCTTT.

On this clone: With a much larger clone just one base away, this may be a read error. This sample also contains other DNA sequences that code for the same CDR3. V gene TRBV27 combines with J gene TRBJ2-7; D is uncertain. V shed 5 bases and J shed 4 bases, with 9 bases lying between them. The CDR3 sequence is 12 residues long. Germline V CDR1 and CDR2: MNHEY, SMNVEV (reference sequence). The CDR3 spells CASSPGGYEQYF. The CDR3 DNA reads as TGTGCCAGCAGTCCCGGTGGGTACGAGCAGTACTTC.

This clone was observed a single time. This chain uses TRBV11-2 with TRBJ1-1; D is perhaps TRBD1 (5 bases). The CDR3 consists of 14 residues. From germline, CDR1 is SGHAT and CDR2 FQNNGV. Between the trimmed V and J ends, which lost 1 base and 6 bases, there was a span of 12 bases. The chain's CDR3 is CASSLGEGFSEAFF. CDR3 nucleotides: TGTGCCAGCAGCTTAGGGGAGGGGTTCTCTGAAGCTTTCTTT.

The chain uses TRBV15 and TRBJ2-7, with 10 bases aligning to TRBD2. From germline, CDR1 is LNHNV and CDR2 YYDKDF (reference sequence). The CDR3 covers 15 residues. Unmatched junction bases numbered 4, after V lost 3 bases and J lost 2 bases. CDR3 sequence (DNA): TGTGCCACCAGCAGGGCCGGGACTAGCGCCTACGAGCAGTACTTC. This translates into CATSRAGTSAYEQYF.

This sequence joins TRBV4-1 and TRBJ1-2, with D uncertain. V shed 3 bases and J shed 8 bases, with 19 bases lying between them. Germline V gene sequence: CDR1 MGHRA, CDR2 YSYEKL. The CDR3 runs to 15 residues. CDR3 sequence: CASSQQRTGIYGYTF. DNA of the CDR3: TGCGCCAGCAGCCAGCAAAGGACGGGGATTTACGGCTACACCTTC.

The CDR3 bases are TGTGCCATCAAGACTAGCGGAGAGTACAATGAGCAGTTCTTC. Translating it yields CAIKTSGEYNEQFF. The chain joins TRBV10-3 to TRBJ2-1; 9 nucleotides match TRBD2. V lost 7 bases, J lost 4 bases, and 5 bases stayed unmatched. From germline, CDR1 is ENHRY and CDR2 SYGVKD. The CDR3 has 14 residues.